This entry describes one TCR beta chain. The CDR3 has 14 amino acids. Germline-derived CDR1 and CDR2 are LGHNA and YNFKEQ. Germline trimming cut 4 bases from V and 5 bases from J; bases unmatched to any gene: 5. The data are from a study of blood T cell repertoires in COVID-19. In the study overall: From T cells, B-cell-depleted T cells, or PBMCs came the material, which was cDNA or gDNA.

Assay: immunoSEQ multiplex PCR; the TCRdb copy retains only in-frame clones and omits some. This sample yields approximately 240,000 clones, of which more than 60% are seen a single time; 4% belongs to the top ten. Sequencing was performed on peripheral blood. This sequence joins TRBV4-2 and TRBJ1-5; 7 bases map to TRBD1. The origin of this receptor is a woman aged 40 to 50 with active or convalescent COVID-19. DNA for the CDR3: TGTGCCAGCAGCCTCAGACAGGGCGATCAGCCCCAGCATTTT. The encoded protein is CASSLRQGDQPQHF.